The 22 T cell receptor beta chains in this list originate from one sample, sequenced in a study of follicular helper T cells after annual influenza vaccination. Indicated time point: 2014-2015 season, 7 days after vaccination. Profiling relied on immunoSEQ multiplex PCR, and the TCRdb table lists in-frame clones only, not all of them. The table has more than 2,500 clones, approximately 79% seen once; the top ten hold roughly 1%. Here the sequenced sample was CXCR5+ CD38- circulating T follicular helper cells from blood, taken 7 days after influenza vaccination. The subset was: circulating Tfh, non-naive CD4+CXCR5+PD-1+ (ICOS+CD38+ or ICOS-CD38-). These receptors all come from an adult who received the influenza vaccine.

This clone appeared once. The V gene is TRBV10-2, the J gene TRBJ2-5; 12 bases map to TRBD2. Trimming cost V 8 bases and J 5 bases; bases outside gene matches: 0. Germline V lookup: CDR1 WSHSY, CDR2 SAAADI. This CDR3 is built from 12 residues. As DNA, the CDR3 is TGCGCCAGCGGGACTAGCGGGGAGACCCAGTACTTC. This translates into CASGTSGETQYF.

This rearrangement joins TRBV19 to TRBJ1-5; 7 bases are shared with TRBD1. The CDR3 is 14 residues long. V gave up 6 bases and J gave up 4 bases; unmatched junction bases: 6. The germline V gene has CDR1 LNHDA and CDR2 SQIVND (reference sequence). Written as DNA, the CDR3 is TGTGCCAGTAGCAACGCGGGACAGAATCAGCCCCAGCATTTT. It encodes CASSNAGQNQPQHF.

The chain links TRBV7-2 to TRBJ1-2; D gene ambiguous. V lost 5 bases to trimming and J lost 2 bases, with 9 bases between them. The CDR3 contains 13 residues. From germline, CDR1 is SGHTA and CDR2 FQGNSA. The CDR3 DNA sequence: TGTGCCAGCAGCCCCGAAACGAACTATGGCTACACCTTC. Translated, it gives CASSPETNYGYTF.

The chain couples TRBV7-8 to TRBJ1-2; possibly TRBD1 for D (6 bases). The germline CDR1 and CDR2 sequences are SGHVS and FQNEAQ. This CDR3 is built from 13 residues. V lost 5 bases and J lost 7, with 14 bases in between. CDR3 region: CASSTTGSGGYTF. As DNA, the CDR3 is TGTGCCAGCAGCACTACAGGGTCTGGTGGCTACACCTTC.

The chain recombines TRBV6-5 with TRBJ1-2; D perhaps matches TRBD1 (6 bases). Germline V lookup: CDR1 MNHEY, CDR2 SVGAGI. V was trimmed by 2 bases and J by 2 bases, leaving 9 bases between them. CDR3 length: 14 amino acids. CDR3 DNA: TGTGCCAGCAGTTACGGGGGCACCAACTATGGCTACACCTTC. Its protein product is CASSYGGTNYGYTF.

The chain combines TRBV6-5 with TRBJ2-7; TRBD1 aligns across 8 bases. The CDR3 runs to 15 residues. Looked up from germline, CDR1 is MNHEY and CDR2 is SVGAGI. V lost 2 bases, J lost 2 bases, and 5 bases stayed unmatched. The CDR3 spells CASSYEGTGPYEQYF. The CDR3 DNA follows: TGTGCCAGCAGTTACGAGGGGACAGGTCCCTACGAGCAGTACTTC.

This sequence joins TRBV7-9 and TRBJ1-5; TRBD1 matches 8 bases. The V segment lost 5 bases and the J segment 3 bases; nucleotides outside the gene matches: 6. Germline CDR1 and CDR2: SEHNR and FQNEAQ (reference sequence). CDR3 length: 15 residues. CDR3 coding DNA: TGTGCCAGCAGCGCCGGGACAGGACCCAATCAGCCCCAGCATTTT. It encodes CASSAGTGPNQPQHF.

The chain is built from TRBV6-4 and TRBJ2-1; tentative D call: TRBD2 (5 bases). V lost 0 bases and J lost 0, with 9 bases in between. This CDR3 is 16 amino acids long. Germline loops: CDR1 MRHNA, CDR2 SNTAGT. The CDR3 DNA reads as TGTGCCAGCAGTGACTCAGCGGCGGGCTCCTACAATGAGCAGTTCTTC. The encoded protein is CASSDSAAGSYNEQFF.

This chain uses TRBV21-1 with TRBJ2-1; no check of the table's D call, TRBD1, against the DNA was made. TRBV21-1 is an annotated pseudogene. This CDR3 is 17 amino acids long. CDR3 coding DNA: TGTGCCAGCAGCTACCCGACAGGGGGCGCGGGATACAATGAGCAGTTCTTC. This gives the protein CASSYPTGGAGYNEQFF.

The chain uses TRBV2 and TRBJ1-5, with D possibly TRBD1 on 5 matching bases. The length of the CDR3 is 13 residues. Trimming shortened V by 4 bases and J by 6 bases, and 10 bases separated the two germline ends. CDR1 is SNHLY and CDR2 is FYNNEI in the germline V gene. The CDR3 DNA reads as TGTGCCAGCAGTGGGGAGGGGACTCAGCCCCAGCATTTT. Protein sequence: CASSGEGTQPQHF.

The rearrangement joins TRBV6-1 to TRBJ1-1; D gene unclear. Germline CDR1 and CDR2: MNHNS and SASEGT. This CDR3 contains 15 residues. V gave up 3 bases and J gave up 1 base, with 12 bases separating them. For the CDR3, the DNA is TGTGCCAGCAGTGATCCAATAAAGGGGAACACTGAAGCTTTCTTT. Protein product: CASSDPIKGNTEAFF.

The V call is TRBV9, the J call TRBJ2-7; 12 bases line up with TRBD2. The CDR3 runs 17 residues. V was clipped by 0 bases and J by 0 bases; unmatched bases: 4. The germline V gene encodes CDR1 SGDLS and CDR2 YYNGEE. The CDR3 spells CASSVVGLAGTSYEQYF. In DNA, the CDR3 is TGTGCCAGCAGCGTAGTTGGACTAGCGGGGACCTCCTACGAGCAGTACTTC.

DNA for the CDR3: TGTGCCAGCAGTTCAGACTCTTACGAGCAGTACTTC. Protein product: CASSSDSYEQYF. This sequence joins TRBV28 and TRBJ2-7; D not resolved. The ends were cut back, 4 bases at V and 4 bases at J, with 8 bases in the middle. This CDR3 region has 12 residues. The germline V gene has CDR1 MDHEN and CDR2 SYDVKM.

The chain couples TRBV7-9 to TRBJ2-7; TRBD2 aligns across 10 bases. Trimming cost V 1 base and J 3 bases; bases outside gene matches: 6. This CDR3 spans 16 amino acids. Germline V lookup: CDR1 SEHNR, CDR2 FQNEAQ (reference sequence). Here the CDR3 reads CASSLGSGGTYYEQYF. CDR3 sequence (DNA): TGTGCCAGCAGCTTAGGTAGCGGGGGGACTTACTACGAGCAGTACTTC.

This chain joins TRBV7-2 and TRBJ2-3; weak D call: TRBD2 (6 bases). Trimming removed 8 bases at V and 2 bases at J, with 8 bases between. Germline V gives CDR1 SGHTA, CDR2 FQGNSA. This CDR3 contains 12 residues. This chain's CDR3 is CASGGDTDTQYF. The CDR3 nucleotides read TGTGCCAGCGGCGGGGACACAGATACGCAGTATTTT.

V usage is TRBV18 and J usage is TRBJ2-7; D unresolved. The V end lost 3 bases, the J end lost 1 base, and 22 bases lay between the germline ends. The germline V gene has CDR1 KGHSH and CDR2 LQKENI. This CDR3 spans 18 amino acids. This chain's CDR3 is CASSPMLGSLEESYEQYF. DNA for the CDR3: TGTGCCAGCTCACCGATGCTGGGCAGTCTAGAGGAATCCTACGAGCAGTACTTC.

The chain carries TRBV2 and TRBJ1-1; D remains unclear. Germline assignment: CDR1 SNHLY and CDR2 FYNNEI. Trimming took 8 bases from V and 2 from J, leaving 12 bases between them. The CDR3 contains 13 residues. The CDR3 region is CASAFGKNTEAFF. The CDR3 DNA reads as TGTGCCAGCGCATTCGGGAAAAACACTGAAGCTTTCTTT.

J is TRBJ2-1 and V is TRBV4-2; 9 nucleotides align to TRBD1. The junction had 12 bases not matched to a gene; V was cut back by 0 bases and J by 0 bases. Germline V lookup: CDR1 LGHNA, CDR2 YNFKEQ. The CDR3 has 20 residues. CDR3 DNA: TGTGCCAGCAGCCAAGAGCCCGGGACAGGGTTAATGGCCTCCTACAATGAGCAGTTCTTC. Translation: CASSQEPGTGLMASYNEQFF.

V is TRBV15 and J is TRBJ2-2; no clear D gene. The germline V gene encodes CDR1 LNHNV and CDR2 YYDKDF (reference sequence). The V end was cut by 5 bases, the J end by 5 bases, with 18 bases between. The CDR3 runs 16 residues. The CDR3 here is CATSRKLEARTGELFF. The CDR3, as DNA: TGTGCCACCAGCCGAAAATTGGAAGCACGGACCGGGGAGCTGTTTTTT.

The chain has TRBV5-1 and TRBJ2-3; D is unclear. V shed 4 bases and J shed 0 bases, with 9 bases lying between them. From germline, CDR1 is SGHRS and CDR2 YFSETQ. This CDR3 is built from 14 residues. The DNA of the CDR3 is TGCGCCAGCAGCCGATTTTCTAGCACAGATACGCAGTATTTT. Translated: CASSRFSSTDTQYF.

This clone was detected only a few times. This chain connects TRBV4-1 to TRBJ2-7; 11 bases are shared with TRBD2. V dropped 1 base and J dropped 2; count of bases not matched to a gene: 13. CDR3 length: 19 residues. Germline CDR1 reads MGHRA; CDR2 reads YSYEKL. The CDR3 sequence is CASSQGRIAGGPGPYEQYF. In DNA form, the CDR3 reads TGCGCCAGCAGCCAAGGTCGGATAGCGGGGGGGCCGGGTCCCTACGAGCAGTACTTC.

The chain joins TRBV7-9 to TRBJ2-3, with TRBD1 matching 7 bases. The germline V gene has CDR1 SEHNR and CDR2 FQNEAQ (reference sequence). CDR3 size: 15 residues. Trimming cost V 5 bases and J 1 base; bases outside gene matches: 6. CDR3 in DNA: TGTGCCAGCAGCACGACAGGGTGGGGCACAGATACGCAGTATTTT. Translation: CASSTTGWGTDTQYF.